The 5 T cell receptor beta chains given below trace back to one sample, sequenced in a study of CD4 T cells in relation to SARS-CoV-2 and coronaviruses. Sequencing was performed with immunoSEQ multiplex PCR; in TCRdb, only in-frame clones are kept and a portion is missing. The sample has tens of thousands of clones, roughly 66% seen once. The unexposed donors gave CD4+ T cells in about 2011-2019, prior to COVID-19. The cells were cultured for less than twelve days before CD4+ T cells were isolated. The antigens for these receptors are not known. Sequencing was performed on CD4+ T cells from PBMCs, cultured in vitro. Receptors were obtained from a human donor in good health.

V gene TRBV2 combines with J gene TRBJ2-1, with 8 bases matching TRBD2. V shed 6 bases, J shed 9 bases, and the junction held 10 bases outside the gene matches. CDR3 length equals 14 residues. CDR1 is SNHLY, CDR2 FYNNEI, per germline. CDR3 region: CASRGLGSGGEQFF. The CDR3 DNA is TGTGCCAGCAGGGGACTAGGGAGCGGGGGTGAGCAGTTCTTC.

The chain uses TRBV27 and TRBJ2-6; no clear D. Trimming stripped 0 bases from V and 0 bases from J, with 9 bases between. This CDR3 has 17 residues. The V gene's germline CDR1 is MNHEY and CDR2 SMNVEV (reference sequence). CDR3 nucleotides: TGTGCCAGCAGTTTATCGGCAAGGTACTCTGGGGCCAACGTCCTGACTTTC. Translating gives CASSLSARYSGANVLTF.

This clone was observed a few times. V is TRBV19 and J is TRBJ1-5, with 9 positions matching TRBD1. Trimming took 10 bases from V and 3 from J; bases not matched to a gene: 10. Germline loops: CDR1 LNHDA, CDR2 SQIVND (reference sequence). This CDR3 comprises 15 residues. CDR3 loop: CATTRDREANQPQHF. CDR3 nucleotides: TGTGCCACTACCCGGGACAGGGAGGCCAATCAGCCCCAGCATTTT.

The chain couples TRBV4-3 to TRBJ1-4; a possible D gene is TRBD1 (6 bases). CDR3 length: 12 amino acids. Germline V lookup: CDR1 LGHNA, CDR2 YSLEER. The V end lost 6 bases, the J end lost 6 bases, and 8 bases lay between the germline ends. Written as DNA, the CDR3 is TGCGCCAGCAGTAACAGGGATGAAAAACTGTTTTTT. Encoded protein: CASSNRDEKLFF.

This rearrangement joins TRBV7-9 to TRBJ2-2; D perhaps matches TRBD1 (6 bases). V lost 5 bases to trimming and J lost 0 bases, with 10 bases between them. This CDR3 has 15 residues. Germline assignment: CDR1 SEHNR and CDR2 FQNEAQ (reference sequence). The CDR3 DNA reads as TGTGCCAGCAGCGTAGGGGGTACGAACACCGGGGAGCTGTTTTTT. Its protein is CASSVGGTNTGELFF.